This T cell receptor beta chain emerged from a study of shared clonotypes between healthy human individuals. Deletions cut 0 bases from V and 7 bases from J, with 12 bases between. CDR3 size: 15 residues. Per the germline V gene, CDR1 is SGHTA and CDR2 is FQGTGA. In the naive CD8 group, cells lacked CD45RO and were positively selected for CCR7, so terminally differentiated effector memory CD45RA+ cells were left out. Every immunoSEQ plate was one replicate of a subset's evenly spread DNA. Repertoires were generated with immunoSEQ multiplex PCR, while TCRdb's copy carries only in-frame clones and drops some. The repertoire has more than 550,000 clones, 92% of them found once; the top ten carry 24%.

The sample comprised naive CD8+ T cells sorted from blood. The origin of this receptor is a young man in good health. The genes are TRBV7-3 and TRBJ2-2; D is unclear. CDR3 sequence: CASSLTSQTVGELFF. The CDR3 region has the DNA TGTGCCAGCAGCTTAACTAGCCAGACGGTCGGGGAGCTGTTTTTT.